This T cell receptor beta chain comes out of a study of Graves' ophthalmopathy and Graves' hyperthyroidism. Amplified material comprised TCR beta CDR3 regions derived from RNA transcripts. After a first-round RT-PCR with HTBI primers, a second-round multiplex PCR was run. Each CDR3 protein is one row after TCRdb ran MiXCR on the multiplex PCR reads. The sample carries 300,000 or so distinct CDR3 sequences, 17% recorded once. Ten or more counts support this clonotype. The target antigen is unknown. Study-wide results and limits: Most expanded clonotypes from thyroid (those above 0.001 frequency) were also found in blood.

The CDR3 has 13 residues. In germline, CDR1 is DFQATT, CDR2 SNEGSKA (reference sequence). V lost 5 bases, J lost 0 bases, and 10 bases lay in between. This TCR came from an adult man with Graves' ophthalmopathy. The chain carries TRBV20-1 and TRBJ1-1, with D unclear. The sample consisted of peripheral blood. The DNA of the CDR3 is TGCAGTGCTGAGAGGGCCATGAACACTGAAGCTTTCTTT. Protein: CSAERAMNTEAFF.